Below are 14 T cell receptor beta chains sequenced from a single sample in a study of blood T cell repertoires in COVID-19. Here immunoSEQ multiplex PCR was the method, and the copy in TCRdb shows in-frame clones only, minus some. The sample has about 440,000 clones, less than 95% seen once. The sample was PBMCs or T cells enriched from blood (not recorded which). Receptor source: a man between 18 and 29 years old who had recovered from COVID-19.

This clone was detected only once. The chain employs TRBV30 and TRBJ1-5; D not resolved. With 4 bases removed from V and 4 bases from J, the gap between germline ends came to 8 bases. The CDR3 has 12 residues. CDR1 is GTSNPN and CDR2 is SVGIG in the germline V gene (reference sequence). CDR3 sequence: CAWKEGNQPQHF. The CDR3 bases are TGTGCCTGGAAGGAGGGAAATCAGCCCCAGCATTTT. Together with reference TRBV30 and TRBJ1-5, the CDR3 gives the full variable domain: SQTIHQWPATLVQPVGSPLSLECTVEGTSNPNLYWYRQAAGRGLQLLFYSVGIGQISSEVPQNLSASRPQDRQFILSSKKLLLSDSGFYLCAWKEGNQPQHFGDGTRLSIL.

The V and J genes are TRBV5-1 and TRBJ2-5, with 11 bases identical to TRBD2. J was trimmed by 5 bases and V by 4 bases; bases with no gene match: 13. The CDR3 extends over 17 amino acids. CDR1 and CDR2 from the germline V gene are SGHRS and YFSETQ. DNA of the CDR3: TGCGCCAGCAGCCTACAACCTAGCGGGAGGTCTCTCGAGACCCAGTACTTC. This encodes CASSLQPSGRSLETQYF.

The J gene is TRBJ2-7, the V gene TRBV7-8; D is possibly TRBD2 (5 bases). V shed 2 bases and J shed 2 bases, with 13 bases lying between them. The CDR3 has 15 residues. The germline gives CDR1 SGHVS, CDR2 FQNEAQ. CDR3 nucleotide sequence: TGTGCCAGCAGCTTAAGGGAGTTGGGGACCTACGAGCAGTACTTC. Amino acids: CASSLRELGTYEQYF.

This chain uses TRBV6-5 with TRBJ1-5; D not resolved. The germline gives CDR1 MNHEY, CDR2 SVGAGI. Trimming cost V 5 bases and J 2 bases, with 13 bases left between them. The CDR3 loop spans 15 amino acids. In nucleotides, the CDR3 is TGTGCCAGCAGTAAGAGCATCCAGGGCAATCAGCCCCAGCATTTT. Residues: CASSKSIQGNQPQHF.

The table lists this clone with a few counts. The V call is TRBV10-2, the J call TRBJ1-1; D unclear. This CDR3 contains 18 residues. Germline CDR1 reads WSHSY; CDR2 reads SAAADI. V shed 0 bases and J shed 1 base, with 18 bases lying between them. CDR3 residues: CASSESEGGIGENTEAFF. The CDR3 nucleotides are TGCGCCAGCAGTGAGTCGGAGGGTGGGATCGGGGAGAACACTGAAGCTTTCTTT.

The CDR3 protein is CSVEGGTYEQYF. The CDR3 DNA is TGCAGCGTTGAGGGGGGGACCTACGAGCAGTACTTC. V gene TRBV29-1 combines with J gene TRBJ2-7; TRBD2 aligns across 7 bases. CDR1 and CDR2 (germline): SQVTM, ANQGSEA. The CDR3 extends over 12 amino acids. V shed 3 bases and J 2 bases; nucleotides not matched to a gene: 1.

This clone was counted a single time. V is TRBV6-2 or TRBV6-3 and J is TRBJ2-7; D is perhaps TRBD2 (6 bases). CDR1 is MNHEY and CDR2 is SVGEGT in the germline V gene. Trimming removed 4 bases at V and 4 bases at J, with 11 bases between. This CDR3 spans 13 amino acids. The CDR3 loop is CASSFAGGYEQYF. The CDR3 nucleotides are TGTGCCAGCAGTTTCGCTGGAGGGTACGAGCAGTACTTC.

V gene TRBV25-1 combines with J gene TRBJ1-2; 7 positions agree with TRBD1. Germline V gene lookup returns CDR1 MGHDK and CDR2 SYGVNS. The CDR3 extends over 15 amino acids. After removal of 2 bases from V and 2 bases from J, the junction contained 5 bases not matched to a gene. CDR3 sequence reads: CASSETADRNYGYTF. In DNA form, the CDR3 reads TGTGCCAGCAGTGAAACCGCGGACAGGAACTATGGCTACACCTTC.

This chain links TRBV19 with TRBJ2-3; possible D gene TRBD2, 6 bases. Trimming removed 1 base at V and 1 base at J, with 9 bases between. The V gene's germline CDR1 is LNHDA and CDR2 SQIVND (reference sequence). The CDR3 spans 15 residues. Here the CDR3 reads CASSIGQRGTDTQYF. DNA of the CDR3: TGTGCCAGTAGTATAGGACAGCGGGGCACAGATACGCAGTATTTT.

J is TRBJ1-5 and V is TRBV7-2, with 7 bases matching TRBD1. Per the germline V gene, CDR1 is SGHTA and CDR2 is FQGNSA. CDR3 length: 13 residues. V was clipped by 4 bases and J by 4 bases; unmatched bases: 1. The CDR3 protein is CASSWTGNQPQHF. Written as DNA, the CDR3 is TGTGCCAGCAGCTGGACAGGAAATCAGCCCCAGCATTTT. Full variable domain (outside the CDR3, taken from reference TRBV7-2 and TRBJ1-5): GAGVSQSPSNKVTEKGKDVELRCDPISGHTALYWYRQSLGQGLEFLIYFQGNSAPDKSGLPSDRFSAERTGGSVSTLTIQRTQQEDSAVYLCASSWTGNQPQHFGDGTRLSIL.

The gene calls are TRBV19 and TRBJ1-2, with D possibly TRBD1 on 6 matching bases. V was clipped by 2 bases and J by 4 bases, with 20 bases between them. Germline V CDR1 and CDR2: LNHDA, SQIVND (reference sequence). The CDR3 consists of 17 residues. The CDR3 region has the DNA TGTGCCAGTAGTATACACTCTACTGGACAGCCGCCCTATGGCTACACCTTC. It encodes CASSIHSTGQPPYGYTF.

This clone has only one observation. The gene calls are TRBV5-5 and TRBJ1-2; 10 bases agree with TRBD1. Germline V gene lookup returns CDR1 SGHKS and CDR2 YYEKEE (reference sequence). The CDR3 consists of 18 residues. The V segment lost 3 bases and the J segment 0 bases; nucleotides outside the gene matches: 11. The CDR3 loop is CASSSRDRGVQSNYGYTF. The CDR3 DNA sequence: TGTGCCAGCAGCTCCCGGGACAGGGGCGTTCAATCTAACTATGGCTACACCTTC.

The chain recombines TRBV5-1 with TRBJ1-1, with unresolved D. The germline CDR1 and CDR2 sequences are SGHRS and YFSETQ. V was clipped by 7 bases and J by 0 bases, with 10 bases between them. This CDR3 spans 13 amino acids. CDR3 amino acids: CASQNSVNTEAFF. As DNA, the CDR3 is TGCGCCAGCCAAAATTCAGTGAACACTGAAGCTTTCTTT.

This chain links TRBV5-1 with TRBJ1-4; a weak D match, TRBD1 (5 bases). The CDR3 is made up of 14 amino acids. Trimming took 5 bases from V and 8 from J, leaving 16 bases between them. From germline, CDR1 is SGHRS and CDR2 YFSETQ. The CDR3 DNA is TGCGCCAGCAGGGTGGGGACCGGAGGGGAAAAACTGTTTTTT. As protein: CASRVGTGGEKLFF. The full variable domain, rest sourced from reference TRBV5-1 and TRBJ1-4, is KAGVTQTPRYLIKTRGQQVTLSCSPISGHRSVSWYQQTPGQGLQFLFEYFSETQRNKGNFPGRFSGRQFSNSRSEMNVSTLELGDSALYLCASRVGTGGEKLFFGSGTQLSVL.